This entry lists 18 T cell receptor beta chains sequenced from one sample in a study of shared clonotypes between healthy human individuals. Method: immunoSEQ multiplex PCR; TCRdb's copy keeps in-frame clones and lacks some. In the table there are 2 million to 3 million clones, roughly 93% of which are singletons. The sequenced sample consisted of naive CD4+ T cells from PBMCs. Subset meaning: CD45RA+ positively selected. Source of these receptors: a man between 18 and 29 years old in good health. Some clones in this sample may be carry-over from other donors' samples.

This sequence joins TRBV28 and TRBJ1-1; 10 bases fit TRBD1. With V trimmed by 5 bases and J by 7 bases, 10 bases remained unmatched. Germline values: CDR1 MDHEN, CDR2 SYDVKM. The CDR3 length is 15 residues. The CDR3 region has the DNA TGTGCCAGCAGTCAACCCCCAGGACAGGGGGGTGAAGCTTTCTTT. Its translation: CASSQPPGQGGEAFF.

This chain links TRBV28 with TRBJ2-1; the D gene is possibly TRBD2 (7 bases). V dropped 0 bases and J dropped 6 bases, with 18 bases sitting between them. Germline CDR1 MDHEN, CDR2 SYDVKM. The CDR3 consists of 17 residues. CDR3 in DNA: TGTGCCAGCAGTTTATGGGGTCTAGCGGAGGGGGGCAATGAGCAGTTCTTC. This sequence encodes CASSLWGLAEGGNEQFF. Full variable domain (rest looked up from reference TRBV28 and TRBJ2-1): DVKVTQSSRYLVKRTGEKVFLECVQDMDHENMFWYRQDPGLGLRLIYFSYDVKMKEKGDIPEGYSVSREKKERFSLILESASTNQTSMYLCASSLWGLAEGGNEQFFGPGTRLTVL.

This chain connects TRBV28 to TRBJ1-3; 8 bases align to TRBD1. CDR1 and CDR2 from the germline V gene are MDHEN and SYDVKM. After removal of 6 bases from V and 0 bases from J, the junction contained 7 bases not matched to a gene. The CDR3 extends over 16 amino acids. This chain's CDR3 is CASRETGGNSGNTIYF. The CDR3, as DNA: TGTGCCAGCAGGGAAACAGGGGGTAACTCTGGAAACACCATATATTTT. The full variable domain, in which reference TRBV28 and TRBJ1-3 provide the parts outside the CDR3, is DVKVTQSSRYLVKRTGEKVFLECVQDMDHENMFWYRQDPGLGLRLIYFSYDVKMKEKGDIPEGYSVSREKKERFSLILESASTNQTSMYLCASRETGGNSGNTIYFGEGSWLTVV.

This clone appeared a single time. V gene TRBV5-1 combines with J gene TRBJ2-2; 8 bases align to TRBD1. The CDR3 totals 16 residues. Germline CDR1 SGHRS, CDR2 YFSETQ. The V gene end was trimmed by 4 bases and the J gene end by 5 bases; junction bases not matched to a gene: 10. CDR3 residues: CASSPDSDRVTGELFF. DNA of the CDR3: TGCGCCAGCAGCCCTGACTCGGACAGGGTAACCGGGGAGCTGTTTTTT. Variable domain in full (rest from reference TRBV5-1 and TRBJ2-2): KAGVTQTPRYLIKTRGQQVTLSCSPISGHRSVSWYQQTPGQGLQFLFEYFSETQRNKGNFPGRFSGRQFSNSRSEMNVSTLELGDSALYLCASSPDSDRVTGELFFGEGSRLTVL.

The CDR3 DNA sequence: TGTGCCAGCAGTTACCCCGGGGACGGCTACACCTTC. It yields the protein CASSYPGDGYTF. The chain carries TRBV6-5 and TRBJ1-2, with D tentatively TRBD1 (5 bases). Trimming removed 2 bases at V and 8 bases at J, with 9 bases between. Germline values: CDR1 MNHEY, CDR2 SVGAGI. The CDR3 extends over 12 amino acids.

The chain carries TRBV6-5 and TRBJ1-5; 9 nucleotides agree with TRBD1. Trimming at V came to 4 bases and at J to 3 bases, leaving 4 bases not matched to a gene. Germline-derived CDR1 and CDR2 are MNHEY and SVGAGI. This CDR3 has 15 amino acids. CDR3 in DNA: TGTGCCAGCAGTTCTGGGACAGGGCCCAATCAGCCCCAGCATTTT. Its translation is CASSSGTGPNQPQHF.

CDR3 in amino acids: CASSLRFGDTEAFF. The DNA of the CDR3 is TGTGCCAGCAGTTTGCGATTTGGGGACACTGAAGCTTTCTTT. This sequence joins TRBV7-3 and TRBJ1-1; D unclear. The V end was cut by 6 bases, the J end by 3 bases, with 14 bases between. There are 14 residues in the CDR3. Germline assignment: CDR1 SGHTA and CDR2 FQGTGA.

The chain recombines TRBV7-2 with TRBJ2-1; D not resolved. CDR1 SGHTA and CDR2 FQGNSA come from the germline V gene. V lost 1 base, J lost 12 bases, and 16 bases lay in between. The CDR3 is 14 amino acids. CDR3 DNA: TGTGCCAGCAGCTTAGTCTGGGCTGGCGATGGGCAGTTCTTC. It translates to CASSLVWAGDGQFF.

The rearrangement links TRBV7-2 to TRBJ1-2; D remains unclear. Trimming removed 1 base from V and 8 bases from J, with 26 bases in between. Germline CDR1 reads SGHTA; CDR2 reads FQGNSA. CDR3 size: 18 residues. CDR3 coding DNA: TGTGCCAGCAGCTTAGACACCTTCTCACTAGGAGCTTATGGGGGCTACACCTTC. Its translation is CASSLDTFSLGAYGGYTF.

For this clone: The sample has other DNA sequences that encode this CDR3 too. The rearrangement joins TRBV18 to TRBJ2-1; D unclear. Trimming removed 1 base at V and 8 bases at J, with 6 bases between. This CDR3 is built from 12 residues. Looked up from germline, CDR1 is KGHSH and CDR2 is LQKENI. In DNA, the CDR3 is TGTGCCAGCTCACCACGGCTGGATGAGCAGTTCTTC. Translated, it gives CASSPRLDEQFF.

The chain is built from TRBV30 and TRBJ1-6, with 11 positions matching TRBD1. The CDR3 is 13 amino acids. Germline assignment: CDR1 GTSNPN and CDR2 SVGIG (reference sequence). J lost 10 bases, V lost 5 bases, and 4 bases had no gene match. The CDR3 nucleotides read TGTGCCTGGCAAGGGACAGGGGGATCACCCCTCCACTTT. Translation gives CAWQGTGGSPLHF.

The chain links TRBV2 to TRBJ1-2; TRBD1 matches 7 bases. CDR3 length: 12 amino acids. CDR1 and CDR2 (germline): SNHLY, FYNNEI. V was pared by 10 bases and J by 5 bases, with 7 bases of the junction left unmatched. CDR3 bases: TGTGCCACTGCGGACAGGACGTATGGCTACACCTTC. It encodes CATADRTYGYTF.

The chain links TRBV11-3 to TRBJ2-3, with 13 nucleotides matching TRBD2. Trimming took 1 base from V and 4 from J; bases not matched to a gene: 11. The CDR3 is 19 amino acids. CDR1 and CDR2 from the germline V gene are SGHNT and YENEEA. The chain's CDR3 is CASSLGLLAGGPGADTQYF. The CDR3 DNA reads TGTGCCAGCAGCTTAGGGCTACTAGCGGGAGGGCCTGGGGCAGATACGCAGTATTTT.

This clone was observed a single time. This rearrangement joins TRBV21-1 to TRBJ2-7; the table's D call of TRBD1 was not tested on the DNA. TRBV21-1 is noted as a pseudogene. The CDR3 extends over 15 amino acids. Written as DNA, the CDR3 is TGTGCCAGCAGCAAAAAAAGGGGAAGATCCTACGAGCAGTACTTC. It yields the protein CASSKKRGRSYEQYF.

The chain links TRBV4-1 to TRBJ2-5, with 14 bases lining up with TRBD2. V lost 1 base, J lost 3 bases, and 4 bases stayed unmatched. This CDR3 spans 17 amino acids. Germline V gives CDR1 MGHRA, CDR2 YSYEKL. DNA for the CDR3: TGCGCCAGCAGCCAAGTACCGGGACTAGCGGGAGAAGAGACCCAGTACTTC. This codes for CASSQVPGLAGEETQYF.

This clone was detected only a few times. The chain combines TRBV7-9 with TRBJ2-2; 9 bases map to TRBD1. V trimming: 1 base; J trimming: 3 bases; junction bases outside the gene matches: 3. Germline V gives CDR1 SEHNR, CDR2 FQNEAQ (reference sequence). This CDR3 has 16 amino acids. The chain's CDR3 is CASSLETGGYTGELFF. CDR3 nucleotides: TGTGCCAGCAGCTTAGAAACAGGGGGCTACACCGGGGAGCTGTTTTTT.

The CDR3 DNA reads as TGTGCCTGGAGTCTCCAACCTAACTATGGCTACACCTTC. Its translation: CAWSLQPNYGYTF. This chain joins TRBV30 and TRBJ1-2; D gene unclear. CDR3 length: 13 residues. The V gene lost 2 bases and the J gene lost 0 bases, with 7 bases spanning the gap. Germline CDR1 is GTSNPN and CDR2 is SVGIG (reference sequence).

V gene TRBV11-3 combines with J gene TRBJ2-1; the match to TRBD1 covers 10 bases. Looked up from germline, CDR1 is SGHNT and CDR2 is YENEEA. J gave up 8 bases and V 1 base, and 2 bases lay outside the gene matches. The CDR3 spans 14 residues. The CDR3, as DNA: TGTGCCAGCAGCTTAGGGACAGGGGGTGATGAGCAGTTCTTC. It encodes CASSLGTGGDEQFF.